The rows below give T cell receptor beta chains drawn from one sample of a study of shared clonotypes between healthy human individuals. This table comes from immunoSEQ multiplex PCR, and its TCRdb copy is limited to in-frame clones, with some not included. The sample lists approximately 2.5 million clones, roughly 93% seen once, with 0.36% in the top ten. Sequencing input: naive CD4+ T cells from PBMCs. These receptor sequences come from a man between 18 and 35 years old in good health. Some clones in this sample may be carry-over from other donors' samples. Both conserved end residues are part of each CDR3. A D gene is named only where the DNA matches it firmly. Size values are once, few and many counts, or a class for expanded clones, and some rows have none.

V	J	size	D	CDR3	DNA
TRBV11-2	TRBJ2-7	once	TRBD2	CASSLVAGGSYEQYF	TGTGCCAGCAGCTTAGTGGCGGGGGGCTCCTACGAGCAGTACTTC
TRBV28	TRBJ1-1	.	.	CASSLDLRDTEAFF	TGTGCCAGCAGTTTGGATCTCCGGGACACTGAAGCTTTCTTT
TRBV7-2	TRBJ2-1	.	TRBD2	CASSLEPSGRAHEQFF	TGTGCCAGCAGCTTAGAGCCTAGCGGGAGGGCTCATGAGCAGTTCTTC
TRBV5-1	TRBJ2-1	.	.	CASSASGPAYNEQFF	TGCGCCAGCAGCGCGAGCGGACCCGCCTACAATGAGCAGTTCTTC
TRBV5-6	TRBJ1-2	.	.	CASSQRTDWYGYTF	TGTGCCAGCAGCCAAAGGACAGACTGGTATGGCTACACCTTC
TRBV12-5	TRBJ2-5	.	.	CASGSQGGETQYF	TGTGCTAGTGGTTCGCAGGGGGGCGAGACCCAGTACTTC
TRBV13	TRBJ2-3	.	.	CASSLTGPTTDTQYF	TGTGCCAGCAGCTTAACAGGGCCCACCACAGATACGCAGTATTTT
TRBV9	TRBJ2-1	.	.	CASSLRGLNYNEQFF	TGTGCCAGCAGCCTCCGCGGGCTAAATTACAATGAGCAGTTCTTC
TRBV7-2	TRBJ1-4	once	.	CASSPQVHTNEKLFF	TGTGCCAGCAGCCCCCAAGTACATACTAATGAAAAACTGTTTTTT
TRBV5-1	TRBJ2-5	.	.	CASSPTRETQYF	TGCGCCAGCAGCCCCACGAGGGAGACCCAGTACTTC
TRBV28	TRBJ2-2	.	.	CASSLSSVNTGELFF	TGTGCCAGCAGTTTATCTAGCGTGAACACCGGGGAGCTGTTTTTT
TRBV11-2	TRBJ2-5	.	.	CASSVGSQETQYF	TGTGCCAGCAGCGTCGGGAGTCAAGAGACCCAGTACTTC
TRBV28	TRBJ2-7	once	.	CASSPPRTYTYEQYF	TGTGCCAGCAGTCCCCCCAGGACATACACCTACGAGCAGTACTTC
TRBV4-1	TRBJ2-5	.	TRBD2	CASSHLAGAQETQYF	TGCGCCAGCAGCCATTTAGCGGGAGCACAAGAGACCCAGTACTTC
TRBV5-1	TRBJ1-4	few	TRBD1	CASSQGQRVFF	TGCGCCAGCAGCCAGGGACAGCGAGTGTTTTTT
TRBV6-1	TRBJ1-2	.	.	CASNDPPTGLYGYTF	TGTGCCAGCAACGACCCCCCCACAGGACTCTATGGCTACACCTTC
TRBV29-1	TRBJ2-1	.	TRBD2	CSVEVSLAGGKQFF	TGCAGCGTTGAAGTAAGCCTAGCGGGAGGGAAGCAGTTCTTC
TRBV5-1	TRBJ2-5	.	TRBD2	CASRATSGTETQYF	TGCGCCAGCCGGGCGACTAGCGGGACGGAGACCCAGTACTTC
TRBV6-1	TRBJ1-5	.	.	CASKDGPRQPQHF	TGTGCCAGCAAGGATGGACCCCGCCAGCCCCAGCATTTT
TRBV6-1	TRBJ2-1	.	.	CASSEAEDSTGVF	TGTGCCAGCAGTGAAGCTGAAGACTCGACGGGTGTCTTC
TRBV9	TRBJ1-1	few	.	CASRPQGPMNTEAFF	TGTGCCAGCAGACCACAGGGTCCTATGAACACTGAAGCTTTCTTT
TRBV18	TRBJ1-4	.	.	CASSIRDIATNEKLFF	TGTGCCAGCTCGATTCGGGACATTGCAACTAATGAAAAACTGTTTTTT
TRBV10-3	TRBJ1-2	.	.	CAISESGDSSSYGYTF	TGTGCCATCAGTGAGTCTGGGGACTCCTCGTCCTATGGCTACACCTTC
TRBV27	TRBJ1-2	.	.	CASSGSELPVYGYTF	TGTGCCAGCAGTGGATCGGAGTTGCCCGTTTATGGCTACACCTTC
TRBV28	TRBJ1-3	once	.	CASSVPGHAAGSGNTIYF	TGTGCCAGCAGTGTCCCGGGACATGCCGCCGGCTCTGGAAACACCATATATTTT
TRBV11-2	TRBJ1-1	few	.	CASSSKAGSTEAFF	TGTGCCAGCAGCTCTAAGGCGGGGAGCACTGAAGCTTTCTTT
TRBV7-2	TRBJ1-3	.	.	CASSLVAVLSGNTIYF	TGTGCCAGCAGCTTAGTTGCAGTTCTCTCTGGAAACACCATATATTTT
TRBV6-6	TRBJ2-7	.	TRBD2	CAAGLADHEQYF	TGTGCCGCGGGGCTAGCGGACCACGAGCAGTACTTC
TRBV11-2	TRBJ2-3	.	TRBD1	CASSLDVQGAGTDTQYF	TGTGCCAGCAGCTTAGACGTACAGGGGGCTGGCACAGATACGCAGTATTTT
TRBV28	TRBJ1-2	.	.	CASSFQGVSNCGYTF	TGTGCCAGCAGTTTTCAAGGGGTATCAAACTGTGGCTACACCTTC
TRBV9	TRBJ2-7	.	TRBD2	CASSAREGSYEQYF	TGTGCCAGCAGCGCCCGGGAGGGCAGCTACGAGCAGTACTTC